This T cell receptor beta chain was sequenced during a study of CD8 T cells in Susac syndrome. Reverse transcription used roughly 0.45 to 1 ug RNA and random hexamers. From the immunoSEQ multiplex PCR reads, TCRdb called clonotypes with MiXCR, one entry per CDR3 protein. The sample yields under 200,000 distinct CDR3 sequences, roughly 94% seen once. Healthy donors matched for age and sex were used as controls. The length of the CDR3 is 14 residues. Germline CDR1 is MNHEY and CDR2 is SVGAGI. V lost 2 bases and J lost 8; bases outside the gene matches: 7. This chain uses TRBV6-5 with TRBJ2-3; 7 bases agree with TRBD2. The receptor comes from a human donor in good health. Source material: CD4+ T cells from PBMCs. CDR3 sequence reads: CASSYRLWGGTQYF. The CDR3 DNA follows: TGTGCCAGCAGTTACCGGTTGTGGGGGGGTACGCAGTATTTT.